The TCR beta chain under discussion was sequenced for a study of cytomegalovirus exposure and HLA in healthy donors (dated by TCRdb to about 2017). The study in broad terms: An earlier analysis of approximately 640 of the donors reported about 250 Gb of sequence data and about 100 million unique TCR beta sequences from roughly 180 million T cells. Along with the roughly 700-subject first cohort, a separate validation cohort of 120 different subjects was used. Across 398 genotyped donors of the cohort, an average of about 240,000 unique TCR beta nucleotide sequences per donor were sequenced, and roughly 20% of those sequences were non-productive. Class I and class II HLA loci were covered by the typing at four-digit resolution. To decide whether each TCR beta V gene segment behaved as functional or pseudogenic, an earlier analysis of fewer than 750 of the donors relied on high-throughput TCR beta sequencing. The aim of the study was to test whether cataloging public T cell receptors could identify signatures of past pathogen exposure. The genetic ancestry cluster associated with self-reported Caucasian donors included roughly four fifths of the roughly 360 genotyped donors. Alongside the repertoire data, information on donor age, sex, ethnicity and CMV serostatus was compiled. Every repertoire in the discovery cohort had been generated on one and the same sequencing platform. High-throughput TCR immunosequencing, statistical association of individual TCRs with disease status, and machine learning were combined to predict cytomegalovirus infection status. Typing coverage differed by locus: A, B, C, DRB1 and DQB1 were typed in roughly 629-640 donors, DQA1 in about 560, DPA1 in some 570, and DPB1 in 450 to 490. A later genetic analysis used genome-wide SNP genotypes for about three fifths of the 666 donors, treating that subset as a discovery cohort. About five DR-DQ haplotypes were treated as single units for association and clustering because of strong linkage in the cohort. A later analysis re-analyzed previously published TCR beta repertoires from 666 donors and added high-resolution HLA genotyping to study TCR occurrence patterns. The later analysis used no new phenotypic data to find candidate immune exposures, relying instead on TCR beta sequences and their occurrence across donors. About 330 gigabases of sequencing data and 70 million to 95 million unique TCR sequences made up an early release that covered several hundred HLA-typed donors. The study profiled the T cell repertoires of hundreds of subjects by immunosequencing and related them to cytomegalovirus serostatus.

Trimming at the junction amounts to 1 base on V and 2 bases on J, and the germline ends lie 6 bases apart. Including the terminal cysteine and phenylalanine, the CDR3 comprises 13 residues. This entry keeps only the CDR3 DNA: 39 bases, framed from base 1. CDR1 and CDR2 (SGHVS, FNYEAQ) derive from the germline V gene. The cohort consisted of approximately 690 healthy bone marrow donors. At the time of sampling, all cohort members were nominally healthy, though unrecorded immune exposures were likely present. The donor was CMV seronegative and was included in the group of 352 seronegative cohort members. Every donor gave a peripheral blood sample, and the peripheral blood mononuclear cells from that sample were used for TCR beta sequencing. Genomic DNA was extracted from the blood cell samples with the Qiagen DNeasy Blood Extraction Kit. The investigation overall reported the following: A total of fewer than 200 TCR beta chains were listed by the study as associated with cytomegalovirus. Most CMV-associated TCR beta chains appeared to be HLA-restricted in a later analysis, and the HLA associations seemed to be driven largely by CMV exposure. A few of the identified cytomegalovirus-associated TCR beta chains were confirmed in vitro to be specific for cytomegalovirus antigens. Because HLA typing was unavailable for some donors at each locus, only the typed subset was used in association tests. According to a later analysis, TCR association rates differed among HLA loci, with DRB1 alleles showing the most associated TCRs and HLA-C alleles showing the fewest. The sequencing pipeline was judged likely to have produced a cluster of highly shared sequence variants as a technical artifact. Because counts were too low, roughly 17 rarely observed V segments, including chromosome 9 orphons, were left out of the earlier analysis of a few hundred of the donors. In this cohort, only TCR beta chains were sequenced, and detectable features were limited by the absence of alpha or paired-chain data. For the cohort, immune exposure information was limited to CMV serostatus. In a later analysis, around 17,000 TCR beta sequences were associated with specific HLA alleles at a false discovery rate of 0.05. According to the authors, the approach could potentially be generalized to other disease states and immunological phenotypes. In an earlier analysis of a few hundred of the donors, most TCR beta V segments were observed in productive rearrangements about 90% or about 30% of the time, broadly matching IMGT annotations. Most TCR sequences were seen in very few donors, while some public TCRs were found in many individuals. A further reported finding was that TCR beta sequences accurately predicted the HLA-A and HLA-B alleles for most subjects in the first cohort. According to a later analysis, parvovirus B19, influenza, CMV and Epstein-Barr virus appeared linked to several top co-occurrence clusters. When HLA alleles, especially DR and DQ, strongly co-occurred, TCR associations were difficult to assign to individual alleles. A later genetic analysis associated a missense DCLRE1C variant with V-gene and J-gene trimming of TCR beta chains, and an independent cohort replicated the association. In a later analysis, HLA-associated TCR beta chains were found to be more clonally expanded and to have lower generation probabilities than equally common non-associated chains. Compared with the roughly 720-donor mean, donors in an Asian-associated ancestry cluster had fewer N-insertions in productive TCRs, according to a later genetic analysis. Cytomegalovirus status was reported to be diagnosed by the classifier with high specificity and sensitivity in both the original and validation cohorts. Some IMGT-functional V segments, including TRBV6-2 and TRBV6-3, could not be distinguished by the 87-base-pair reads and were therefore excluded. Sequencing depth was assumed to be roughly uniform across donors in the presence/absence analyses, though that assumption may not hold. Linkage disequilibrium might explain the correlated functional status among segregating V segments, but an unknown experimental factor could not be ruled out.

Library method: the immunoSEQ multiplex PCR assay. For the multiplex PCR, a mixture combining 60 forward primers for TCR Vbeta segments and 13 reverse primers for TCR Jbeta segments was used. Amplification of the CDR3 region of rearranged TCR beta genes was performed with a multiplex PCR assay on genomic DNA. Amplified TCR beta libraries were sequenced as 87-base-pair reads on the Illumina HiSeq System. The authors processed their data as follows. A later analysis counted 65 million to 90 million unique TCR beta chains across the 550 to 750 repertoires, and some 11 million of these chains were shared by at least two donors. Raw reads were error-corrected and collapsed into unique sequences with a nearest-neighbor algorithm that merged closely related sequences to remove PCR and sequencing errors. Alignment of CDR3 sequences to IMGT reference sequences was used to assign V, D and J gene segments. For a sequence to be retained, a match of at least six nucleotides was required to both a V gene segment and a J gene segment. A rearrangement counted as productive if the CDR3 had no stop codons and remained in frame with V and J, and every other rearrangement counted as non-productive. CDR3 was defined according to IMGT convention as the region running from the second conserved V-encoded cysteine to the conserved J-encoded phenylalanine. The earlier analysis of about 560 of the donors excluded any sequence lacking an unambiguous match to a single V gene segment. In an earlier analysis of almost 600 of the donors, a V segment was called functional when productive rearrangements were above 56.7%, and segregating when the standard deviation between donors exceeded 5%. A statistical classification framework was built to diagnose cytomegalovirus status from the catalog of TCR beta chain sequences. In a later analysis, TCR nucleotide sequences were compared against IMGT/GENE-DB human TR gene sequences so that V and J genes could be assigned. Using the TCRdist pipeline, a later analysis assigned CDR3 sequences along with most-parsimonious VDJ recombination scenarios. A later analysis defined each TCR beta chain by its CDR3 amino acid sequence plus V-gene family, and excluded reads lacking a unique V-gene family. As a way to deal with suspected cross-contamination and a sequencing artifact, a later analysis dropped 450 to 600 nucleotide sequences that were highly shared and had low generation probability. For each public chain, a later analysis derived a clonal expansion index from normalized ranks of inferred template counts within each repertoire. In a later analysis, generation probabilities were computed with a VDJ recombination model fitted to out-of-frame rearrangements, and the resulting probabilities were checked against IGoR. In a later analysis, TCR-TCR, TCR-HLA and TCR-CMV co-occurrence was scored with hypergeometric tests, and a repertoire-size bias correction was applied to TCR pairs. In a later analysis, false discovery rates were estimated by permuting HLA or CMV assignments 20 times. A later analysis grouped co-occurring TCRs with DBSCAN, adding TCRdist sequence similarity when clustering within HLA-allele-positive subsets. Repertoires with fewer than 30,000 or more than 120,000 public chains were left out of co-occurrence clustering, as were five repertoires with anomalous nucleotide sharing. This immuneACCESS table, as held by TCRdb, lists in-frame sequences with V and J called but not all clones. Of the missing ones, under half trace to an unresolved V gene in checked studies; the others have no known cause. That table furnishes V, J and clone size, whereas the DNA furnished D and trimming. Here the sample has approximately 160,000 clones; roughly 80% occur a single time. Approximately 0.8% of the sample comes from the top ten.

In regard to this clone: The antigen this receptor binds is unknown. No much larger clone is present one base from it, and per-base qualities are unavailable.

The rearranged chain carries TRBV7-6 and TRBJ2-7; the D segment cannot be called with confidence. What was sequenced was PBMCs. The TCR was taken from a woman younger than 30 in good health and CMV-seronegative. The nucleotide sequence reads TGTGCCAGCAGCTTAGACACTACCTACGAGCAGTACTTC. Its translation reads: CASSLDTTYEQYF.